The 5 T cell receptor beta chains below were found in one sample sequenced in a study of shared clonotypes between healthy human individuals. Clones were read by immunoSEQ multiplex PCR, and TCRdb kept only the in-frame ones, dropping some. The profile shows 2 million to 2.5 million clones, approximately 95% of them singletons. The sequenced sample consisted of naive CD4+ T cells from PBMCs. Subset meaning: CD45RA+ positively selected. The receptor set was obtained from a young man in good health. Some clones in this sample may be carry-over from other donors' samples.

Concerning this clone itself: Other DNA sequences within the sample encode an identical CDR3. The chain links TRBV19 to TRBJ1-2; D is ambiguous. The CDR3 extends over 13 amino acids. V gave up 1 base and J gave up 4 bases, with 7 bases separating them. Per the germline V gene, CDR1 is LNHDA and CDR2 is SQIVND (reference sequence). In DNA form, the CDR3 reads TGTGCCAGTAGTATAGCGACGGCCTATGGCTACACCTTC. Translated, it gives CASSIATAYGYTF.

The CDR3 DNA sequence: TGTGCCAGCAGCGCCGGGACAGGGGGCTTTGGCACAGATACGCAGTATTTT. Protein: CASSAGTGGFGTDTQYF. The V gene is TRBV11-2, the J gene TRBJ2-3; 12 bases map to TRBD1. Trimming removed 5 bases from V and 1 base from J; junction bases left unmatched: 7. The CDR3 is made up of 17 amino acids. CDR1 SGHAT and CDR2 FQNNGV come from the germline V gene.

The CDR3 sequence is CASSTRQDRESGNTIYF. CDR3 nucleotide sequence: TGTGCCAGCAGCACCCGCCAGGACAGGGAGTCAGGAAACACCATATATTTT. The chain joins TRBV9 to TRBJ1-3; 8 bases fit TRBD1. The V and J ends lost 4 bases and 4 bases, in that order; junction bases with no gene match: 13. The CDR3 is made up of 17 amino acids. Germline V gene sequence: CDR1 SGDLS, CDR2 YYNGEE.

The V gene is TRBV7-7, the J gene TRBJ2-1; D unresolved. CDR3 length equals 14 residues. The V gene lost 1 base and the J gene lost 10 bases, with 14 bases spanning the gap. Germline lookup yields CDR1 SSHAT and CDR2 FNYEAQ (reference sequence). In DNA, the CDR3 is TGTGCCAGCAGCTTAGGACTTTCCGGAGAAGAGCAGTTCTTC. Protein product: CASSLGLSGEEQFF.

The gene calls are TRBV7-6 and TRBJ2-3, with 8 positions matching TRBD1. J was trimmed by 5 bases and V by 5 bases; bases with no gene match: 3. CDR1 is SGHVS, CDR2 FNYEAQ, per germline. The CDR3 is 13 residues long. DNA of the CDR3: TGTGCCAGCAGCGCAGACAGGGGAGATACGCAGTATTTT. Translating gives CASSADRGDTQYF.